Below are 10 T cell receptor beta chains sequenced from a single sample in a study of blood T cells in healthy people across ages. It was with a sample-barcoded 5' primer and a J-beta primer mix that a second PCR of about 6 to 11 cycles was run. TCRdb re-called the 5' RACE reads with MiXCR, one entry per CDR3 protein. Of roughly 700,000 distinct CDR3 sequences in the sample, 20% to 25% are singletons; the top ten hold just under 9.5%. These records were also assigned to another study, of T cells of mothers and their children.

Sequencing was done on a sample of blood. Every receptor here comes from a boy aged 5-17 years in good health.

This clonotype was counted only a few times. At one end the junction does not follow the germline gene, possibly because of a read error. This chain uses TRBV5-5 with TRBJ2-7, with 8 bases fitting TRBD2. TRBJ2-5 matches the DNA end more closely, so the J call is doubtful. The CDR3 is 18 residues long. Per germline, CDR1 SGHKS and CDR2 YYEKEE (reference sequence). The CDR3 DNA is TGTGCCAGCAGTTTGGACTCGGGGACACTAGCGGCACAAGAGACCCAGTACTTC. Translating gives CASSLDSGTLAAQETQYF.

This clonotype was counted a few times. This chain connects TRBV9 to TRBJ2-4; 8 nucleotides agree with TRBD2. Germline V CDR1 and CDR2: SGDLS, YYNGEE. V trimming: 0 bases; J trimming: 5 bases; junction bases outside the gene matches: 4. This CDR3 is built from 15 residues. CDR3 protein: CASSVGGGPQNIQYF. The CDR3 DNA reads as TGTGCCAGCAGCGTAGGCGGGGGGCCTCAAAACATTCAGTACTTC. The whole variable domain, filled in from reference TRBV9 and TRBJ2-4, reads DSGVTQTPKHLITATGQRVTLRCSPRSGDLSVYWYQQSLDQGLQFLIQYYNGEERAKGNILERFSAQQFPDLHSELNLSSLELGDSALYFCASSVGGGPQNIQYFGAGTRLSVL.

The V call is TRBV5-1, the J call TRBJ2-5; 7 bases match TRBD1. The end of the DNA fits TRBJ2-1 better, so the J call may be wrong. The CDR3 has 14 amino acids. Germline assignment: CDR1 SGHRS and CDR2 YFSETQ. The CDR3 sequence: CASSLDQGVGEQFF. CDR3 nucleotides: TGCGCCAGCAGCTTGGATCAGGGGGTAGGTGAGCAGTTCTTC.

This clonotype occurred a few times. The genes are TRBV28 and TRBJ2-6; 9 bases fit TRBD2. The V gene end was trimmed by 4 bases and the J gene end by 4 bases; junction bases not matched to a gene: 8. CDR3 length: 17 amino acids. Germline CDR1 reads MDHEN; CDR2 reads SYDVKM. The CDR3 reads CASSSGAGGAGANVLTF. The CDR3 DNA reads TGTGCCAGCAGTTCGGGAGCGGGAGGAGCGGGGGCCAACGTCCTGACTTTC. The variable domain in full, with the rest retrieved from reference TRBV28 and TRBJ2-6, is DVKVTQSSRYLVKRTGEKVFLECVQDMDHENMFWYRQDPGLGLRLIYFSYDVKMKEKGDIPEGYSVSREKKERFSLILESASTNQTSMYLCASSSGAGGAGANVLTFGAGSRLTVL.

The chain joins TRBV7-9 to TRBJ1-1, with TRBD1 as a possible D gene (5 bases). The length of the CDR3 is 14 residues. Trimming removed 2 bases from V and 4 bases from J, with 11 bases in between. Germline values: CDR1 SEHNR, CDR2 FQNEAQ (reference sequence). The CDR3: CASSLNRGITEAFF. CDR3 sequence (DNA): TGTGCCAGCAGCTTAAACCGGGGGATCACTGAAGCTTTCTTT.

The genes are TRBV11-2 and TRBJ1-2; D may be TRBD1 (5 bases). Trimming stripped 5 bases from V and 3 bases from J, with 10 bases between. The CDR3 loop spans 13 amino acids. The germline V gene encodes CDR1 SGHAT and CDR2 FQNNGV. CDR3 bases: TGTGCCAGCAGCGACGCGGGACACTATGGCTACACCTTC. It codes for CASSDAGHYGYTF. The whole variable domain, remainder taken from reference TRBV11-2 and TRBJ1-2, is EAGVAQSPRYKIIEKRQSVAFWCNPISGHATLYWYQQILGQGPKLLIQFQNNGVVDDSQLPKDRFSAERLKGVDSTLKIQPAKLEDSAVYLCASSDAGHYGYTFGSGTRLTVV.

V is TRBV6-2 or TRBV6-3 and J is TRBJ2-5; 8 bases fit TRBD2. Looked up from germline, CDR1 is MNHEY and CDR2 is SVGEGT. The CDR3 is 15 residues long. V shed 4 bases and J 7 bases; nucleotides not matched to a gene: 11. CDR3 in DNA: TGTGCCAGCAGTTCCGGGACTAGTGGTTTTGTGACCCAGTACTTC. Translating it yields CASSSGTSGFVTQYF.

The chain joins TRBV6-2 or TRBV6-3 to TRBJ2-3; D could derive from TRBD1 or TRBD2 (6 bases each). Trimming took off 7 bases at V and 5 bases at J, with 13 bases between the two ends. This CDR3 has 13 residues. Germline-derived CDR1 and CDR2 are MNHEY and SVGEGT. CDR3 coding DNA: TGTGCCAGCATTTCGGGGGCGCAAGATACGCAGTATTTT. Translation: CASISGAQDTQYF.

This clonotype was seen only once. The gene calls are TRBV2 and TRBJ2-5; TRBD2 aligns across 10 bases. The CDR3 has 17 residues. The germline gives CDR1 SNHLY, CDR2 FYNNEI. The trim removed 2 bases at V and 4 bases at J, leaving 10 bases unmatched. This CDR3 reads CASSEMGSGRWRETQYF. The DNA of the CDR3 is TGTGCCAGCAGTGAAATGGGTAGCGGGAGGTGGAGAGAGACCCAGTACTTC.

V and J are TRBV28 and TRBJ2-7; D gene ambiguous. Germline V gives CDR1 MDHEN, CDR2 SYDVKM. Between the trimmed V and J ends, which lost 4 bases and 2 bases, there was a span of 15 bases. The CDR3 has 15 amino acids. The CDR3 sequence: CASSSVRNLPYEQYF. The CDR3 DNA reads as TGTGCCAGCAGTTCAGTGCGGAACCTTCCCTACGAGCAGTACTTC.